Shown below are 8 T cell receptor beta chains from a single sample sequenced in a study of blood T cell repertoires in COVID-19. Using immunoSEQ multiplex PCR, the repertoire was profiled, and TCRdb retains in-frame clones only, with some absent. The sample has 35,000 to 45,000 clones; around 90% are singletons. Sequencing was carried out using peripheral blood. Receptors were obtained from a man between 60 and 75 years old with acute or convalescent COVID-19.

V is TRBV27 and J is TRBJ2-1, with 9 bases lining up with TRBD2. The J segment lost 1 base and the V segment lost 4 bases, leaving 2 bases of the junction unmatched. CDR3 size: 15 residues. Germline V gene sequence: CDR1 MNHEY, CDR2 SMNVEV (reference sequence). The CDR3 nucleotides read TGTGCCAGCAGTTCCAGCGGGAGGTCCTACAATGAGCAGTTCTTC. Protein: CASSSSGRSYNEQFF.

The J gene is TRBJ2-7, the V gene TRBV6-6; the D gene is possibly TRBD2 (5 bases). Trimming removed 0 bases at V and 0 bases at J, with 12 bases between. The V gene's germline CDR1 is MNHNY and CDR2 SVGAGI (reference sequence). The CDR3 has 16 residues. The CDR3 is CASSYSHGEGSYEQYV. CDR3 DNA: TGTGCCAGCAGTTACTCGCACGGCGAGGGCTCCTACGAGCAGTACGTC.

This rearrangement joins TRBV27 to TRBJ2-2; 7 bases match TRBD1. This CDR3 comprises 13 residues. Germline trimming cut 4 bases from V and 6 bases from J; bases unmatched to any gene: 2. Looked up from germline, CDR1 is MNHEY and CDR2 is SMNVEV (reference sequence). CDR3: CASSWTGSGELFF. CDR3 bases: TGTGCCAGCAGTTGGACAGGTTCCGGGGAGCTGTTTTTT.

Only one count was recorded for this clone. The CDR3: CASSRDFRSYNEQFF. The CDR3 DNA reads TGTGCCAGCAGCCGGGACTTCCGCTCCTACAATGAGCAGTTCTTC. V usage is TRBV7-2 and J usage is TRBJ2-1; D might be TRBD2 (6 bases). Germline CDR1 and CDR2: SGHTA and FQGNSA. This CDR3 region has 15 residues. Trimming removed 5 bases from V and 0 bases from J, with 11 bases in between.

V usage is TRBV6-4 and J usage is TRBJ1-5; tentative D call: TRBD1 (6 bases). Trimming left V 3 bases short and J 7 bases short, with 10 bases between. This CDR3 has 13 residues. Germline V gene data show CDR1 as MRHNA and CDR2 as SNTAGT. The CDR3 reads CASSEAGEQPQHF. The CDR3, as DNA: TGTGCCAGCAGTGAGGCAGGGGAGCAGCCCCAGCATTTT.

The chain employs TRBV12-3 or TRBV12-4 and TRBJ1-1; TRBD1 aligns across 11 bases. The CDR3 is 13 amino acids. J gave up 5 bases and V 5 bases, and 1 base lay outside the gene matches. CDR3 sequence reads: CASSGDRGTEAFF. The CDR3 DNA reads TGTGCCAGCAGTGGGGACAGGGGGACTGAAGCTTTCTTT.

V is TRBV19 and J is TRBJ2-4, with a weak D call TRBD2 (5 bases). This CDR3 is built from 14 residues. Trimming removed 8 bases from V and 9 bases from J, with 20 bases in between. CDR1 and CDR2 (germline): LNHDA, SQIVND (reference sequence). The CDR3 bases are TGTGCCAGTTGTTTGAAGGCGGAAGAGGGCATTCAGTACTTC. Translated, it gives CASCLKAEEGIQYF.

V gene TRBV2 combines with J gene TRBJ2-3; 12 positions agree with TRBD2. Germline CDR1 SNHLY, CDR2 FYNNEI. The CDR3 runs 16 residues. Germline trimming cut 6 bases from V and 3 bases from J; bases unmatched to any gene: 7. The DNA for the CDR3 is TGTGCCAGCAGGCCGGCTAGCGGGAGGGGAACAGATACGCAGTATTTT. Translated, it gives CASRPASGRGTDTQYF.